This T cell receptor (beta chain) was identified in a study of shared clonotypes between healthy human individuals. Notes on the study in general: An expected dependence of interdonor clonotype sharing on sequencing depth was noted.

Genomic DNA belonging to each subset was distributed in equal measure over several immunoSEQ plates. Per the authors' pipeline: Filtering differed, since immunoSEQ gave only junction sequences and no quality scores. The assay was immunoSEQ multiplex PCR, and TCRdb's table has in-frame clones only and misses some. That table is the source of V, J and clone size, and D and trimming were worked out from the DNA. The data contain around 2.3 million clones, more than 90% of them singletons. With regard to this clone: Antigen unknown.

Sequenced: naive CD4+ T cells sorted from blood. Subset defined: CD45RA+ positively selected. The origin of this receptor is a man aged 18 to 30 in good health.

The CDR3 nucleotides are TGTGCCTGGAGAAAGGGTGTGGATTCACCCCTCCACTTT. Its protein is CAWRKGVDSPLHF. J is TRBJ1-6 and V is TRBV30; unclear D gene. V was cut by 3 bases and J by 8 bases, with 11 bases left in between. Germline CDR1 GTSNPN, CDR2 SVGIG (reference sequence). CDR3 length equals 13 residues.